These 29 T cell receptor beta chains were sequenced from one sample in a study of blood T cell repertoires in COVID-19. The protocol was immunoSEQ multiplex PCR, while the TCRdb copy is restricted to in-frame clones and leaves out a portion. Of some 99,000 clones in the sample, more than 70% were seen once. Sequenced sample: peripheral blood. The receptors were sampled from a man between 65 and 80 years old with acute or convalescent COVID-19.

There are a few counts of this clone. The rearrangement uses TRBV18 and TRBJ2-5; perhaps TRBD1 as D (5 bases). This CDR3 comprises 14 residues. Germline assignment: CDR1 KGHSH and CDR2 LQKENI. The ends were cut back, 5 bases at V and 2 bases at J, with 12 bases in the middle. CDR3 DNA sequence: TGTGCCAGCTCAGCCGACAGAAATCAAGAGACCCAGTACTTC. Protein product: CASSADRNQETQYF.

This clone was seen only a few times. The chain is built from TRBV5-1 and TRBJ1-4, with 9 bases lining up with TRBD1. The CDR3 is 15 amino acids. The ends lost 8 bases at V and 7 bases at J; junction bases unmatched: 12. Germline CDR1 is SGHRS and CDR2 is YFSETQ. The CDR3 loop is CAREITGGGSEKLFF. CDR3 in DNA: TGCGCCAGAGAGATAACAGGGGGCGGTAGTGAAAAACTGTTTTTT.

The chain combines TRBV29-1 with TRBJ2-2, with D perhaps TRBD1 (5 bases). CDR3 length equals 14 residues. V lost 4 bases, J lost 7 bases, and 16 bases lay in between. CDR1 and CDR2 from the germline V gene are SQVTM and ANQGSEA. The CDR3 DNA is TGCAGCGTTGGCGGTAGGGGTGGGGTCGGGGAGCTGTTTTTT. It translates to CSVGGRGGVGELFF.

V is TRBV5-1 and J is TRBJ2-1; 10 bases line up with TRBD2. The germline V gene has CDR1 SGHRS and CDR2 YFSETQ. J was trimmed by 9 bases and V by 1 base; bases with no gene match: 7. CDR3 length equals 15 residues. In DNA form, the CDR3 reads TGCGCCAGCAGCTTGAACCTAGCGGGAGAATTTGAGCAGTTCTTC. Its protein is CASSLNLAGEFEQFF.

V usage is TRBV6-5 and J usage is TRBJ2-7, with 7 bases aligning to TRBD2. Germline trimming cut 2 bases from V and 3 bases from J; bases unmatched to any gene: 4. Germline CDR1 reads MNHEY; CDR2 reads SVGAGI. The CDR3 is 14 residues long. CDR3 protein: CASSYERGFYEQYF. The CDR3, as DNA: TGTGCCAGCAGTTACGAGCGGGGATTCTACGAGCAGTACTTC.

This clone has just a few counts. The rearrangement joins TRBV6-6 to TRBJ1-2, with D perhaps matching TRBD1 (5 bases). CDR1 and CDR2 from the germline V gene are MNHNY and SVGAGI (reference sequence). The V end was cut by 6 bases, the J end by 4 bases, with 15 bases between. This CDR3 contains 14 residues. The CDR3 bases are TGTGCCAGCAGCACAATACAGGCCTCCTATGGCTACACCTTC. It is translated as CASSTIQASYGYTF.

The rearrangement joins TRBV13 to TRBJ2-1, with TRBD2 identical over 9 bases. In germline, CDR1 is PRHDT, CDR2 FYEKMQ (reference sequence). CDR3 length equals 14 residues. With V trimmed by 3 bases and J by 5 bases, 2 bases remained unmatched. The CDR3 sequence is CASSFSGSDNEQFF. The CDR3 coding sequence is TGTGCCAGCAGCTTTAGCGGGAGTGACAATGAGCAGTTCTTC.

This chain uses TRBV28 with TRBJ2-5; D is possibly TRBD1 (5 bases). Germline V gives CDR1 MDHEN, CDR2 SYDVKM. CDR3 length: 16 amino acids. V dropped 5 bases and J dropped 0 bases, with 16 bases sitting between them. CDR3 bases: TGTGCCAGCAGTCCCGGCCCAGGGTTCAACCAAGAGACCCAGTACTTC. Encoded protein: CASSPGPGFNQETQYF.

This clone was observed a handful of times. V gene TRBV11-2 combines with J gene TRBJ1-2, with TRBD1 matching over 8 bases. Germline V gene lookup returns CDR1 SGHAT and CDR2 FQNNGV. The CDR3 extends over 13 amino acids. Losses at the gene ends were 0 bases for V and 8 bases for J; bases not matched to a gene: 2. The CDR3 sequence is CASSLETGGGYTF. The CDR3 coding sequence is TGTGCCAGCAGCTTAGAAACAGGGGGAGGCTACACCTTC.

The chain has TRBV24-1 and TRBJ2-2, with 11 bases lining up with TRBD2. V shed 9 bases, J shed 5 bases, and the junction held 4 bases outside the gene matches. The V gene's germline CDR1 is KGHDR and CDR2 SFDVKD. The CDR3 runs 14 residues. For the CDR3, the DNA is TGTGCCACCGGGGCTAGCGGGGGGACCGGGGAGCTGTTTTTT. It encodes CATGASGGTGELFF.

This clone has only a few counts. The genes are TRBV19 and TRBJ2-7; 7 bases match TRBD2. This CDR3 contains 15 residues. Trimming cost V 5 bases and J 3 bases; bases outside gene matches: 10. Germline CDR1 is LNHDA and CDR2 is SQIVND (reference sequence). In nucleotides, the CDR3 is TGTGCCAGTAGTCCCAGCGGGAAAGCCCTCTACGAGCAGTACTTC. The encoded protein is CASSPSGKALYEQYF. Based on the CDR3 plus reference TRBV19 and TRBJ2-7, the full variable domain is DGGITQSPKYLFRKEGQNVTLSCEQNLNHDAMYWYRQDPGQGLRLIYYSQIVNDFQKGDIAEGYSVSREKKESFPLTVTSAQKNPTAFYLCASSPSGKALYEQYFGPGTRLTVT.

This rearrangement joins TRBV6-5 to TRBJ1-6; TRBD1 matches at 12 bases. The J segment lost 8 bases and the V segment lost 6 bases, leaving 5 bases of the junction unmatched. The CDR3 loop spans 15 amino acids. The V gene's germline CDR1 is MNHEY and CDR2 SVGAGI. The CDR3 region has the DNA TGTGCCAGCAGGGGGGACAGGGGGCGGGATTCACCCCTCCACTTT. Protein: CASRGDRGRDSPLHF.

The chain uses TRBV6-5 and TRBJ1-2, with D uncertain. Germline loops: CDR1 MNHEY, CDR2 SVGAGI. The CDR3 spans 14 residues. V was pared by 7 bases and J by 7 bases, with 19 bases between. CDR3 nucleotide sequence: TGTGCCAGCACCGGAGTGGCGGATTCGGGTGGCTACACCTTC. Translation: CASTGVADSGGYTF.

The genes are TRBV18 and TRBJ1-6; D is perhaps TRBD1 (6 bases). The germline V gene has CDR1 KGHSH and CDR2 LQKENI. V lost 1 base to trimming and J lost 5 bases, with 9 bases between them. The CDR3 totals 15 residues. The CDR3 nucleotides are TGTGCCAGCTCACCACGACAGGAGAATAATTCACCCCTCCACTTT. Encoded protein: CASSPRQENNSPLHF.

The chain employs TRBV7-2 and TRBJ2-4, with 8 bases fitting TRBD2. This CDR3 is built from 14 residues. J was trimmed by 7 bases and V by 5 bases; bases with no gene match: 7. CDR1 and CDR2 (germline): SGHTA, FQGNSA. The CDR3 region has the DNA TGTGCCAGCAGCCCCAGCGGGGGTGGGAACATTCAGTACTTC. This encodes CASSPSGGGNIQYF. The full variable domain, rest sourced from reference TRBV7-2 and TRBJ2-4, is GAGVSQSPSNKVTEKGKDVELRCDPISGHTALYWYRQSLGQGLEFLIYFQGNSAPDKSGLPSDRFSAERTGGSVSTLTIQRTQQEDSAVYLCASSPSGGGNIQYFGAGTRLSVL.

This clone was seen more than once but under ten times. This chain links TRBV11-2 with TRBJ2-5, with D possibly matching TRBD2 (7 bases). This CDR3 spans 16 amino acids. Trimming removed 4 bases from V and 2 bases from J, with 17 bases in between. Germline-derived CDR1 and CDR2 are SGHAT and FQNNGV. CDR3 DNA sequence: TGTGCCAGCAGCTCCTGGGGGCTAGCGGATCAAGAGACCCAGTACTTC. Its translation is CASSSWGLADQETQYF. The entire variable domain, with the rest obtained from reference TRBV11-2 and TRBJ2-5, is as follows: EAGVAQSPRYKIIEKRQSVAFWCNPISGHATLYWYQQILGQGPKLLIQFQNNGVVDDSQLPKDRFSAERLKGVDSTLKIQPAKLEDSAVYLCASSSWGLADQETQYFGPGTRLLVL.

This chain connects TRBV5-4 to TRBJ2-3; 11 nucleotides agree with TRBD2. Germline trimming cut 4 bases from V and 6 bases from J; bases unmatched to any gene: 7. CDR3 length equals 15 residues. Per germline, CDR1 SGHNT and CDR2 YYREEE (reference sequence). CDR3 protein: CASSPTSGSTDTQYF. The CDR3 region has the DNA TGTGCCAGCAGCCCAACTAGCGGGAGTACCGATACGCAGTATTTT.

J is TRBJ1-4 and V is TRBV24-1; D ambiguous. V was trimmed by 4 bases and J by 7 bases, leaving 18 bases between them. This CDR3 is built from 16 residues. Germline V gene data show CDR1 as KGHDR and CDR2 as SFDVKD. CDR3 DNA: TGTGCCACCAGTGAGAACCCGCGGGGAGGGATTGAAAAACTGTTTTTT. This encodes CATSENPRGGIEKLFF.

This clone occurred once. This chain joins TRBV9 and TRBJ2-3, with D hard to call. Looked up from germline, CDR1 is SGDLS and CDR2 is YYNGEE. Trimming stripped 3 bases from V and 1 base from J, with 9 bases between. This CDR3 is built from 14 residues. The CDR3 DNA follows: TGTGCCAGCAGCGATCGCCGGGGCACAGATACGCAGTATTTT. Translated, it gives CASSDRRGTDTQYF.

V usage is TRBV2 and J usage is TRBJ2-7; D unresolved. This CDR3 region has 12 residues. V gave up 7 bases and J gave up 3 bases, with 10 bases separating them. CDR1 SNHLY and CDR2 FYNNEI come from the germline V gene. CDR3 sequence: CASTSDFYEQYF. CDR3 nucleotides: TGTGCCAGCACCTCTGACTTCTACGAGCAGTACTTC. The whole variable domain, filled in from reference TRBV2 and TRBJ2-7, reads EPEVTQTPSHQVTQMGQEVILRCVPISNHLYFYWYRQILGQKVEFLVSFYNNEISEKSEIFDDQFSVERPDGSNFTLKIRSTKLEDSAMYFCASTSDFYEQYFGPGTRLTVT.

A few counts support this clone. In DNA, the CDR3 is TGTGCCAGCAGTGAACAGGTGGCCGATGAAAAACTGTTTTTT. Translating gives CASSEQVADEKLFF. The chain carries TRBV6-1 and TRBJ1-4; D is unresolved. Germline CDR1 is MNHNS and CDR2 is SASEGT. This CDR3 is 14 amino acids long. V dropped 2 bases and J dropped 6 bases, with 10 bases sitting between them.

The V call is TRBV7-3, the J call TRBJ1-6; D is unclear. The CDR3 extends over 15 amino acids. V was trimmed by 1 base and J by 10 bases, leaving 14 bases between them. Germline values: CDR1 SGHTA, CDR2 FQGTGA. CDR3 nucleotide sequence: TGTGCCAGCAGCTTAAATTCAGTCCAGAACTCACCCCTCCACTTT. Amino acid sequence: CASSLNSVQNSPLHF.

The chain employs TRBV7-9 and TRBJ1-2; the D gene is possibly TRBD1 (5 bases). The CDR3 contains 15 residues. CDR1 is SEHNR and CDR2 is FQNEAQ in the germline V gene (reference sequence). V was shortened by 4 bases and J by 4 bases, with 16 bases between the two germline ends. The CDR3 protein is CASSSTRESSYGYTF. Here the CDR3 DNA reads TGTGCCAGCAGCTCAACCAGGGAAAGTAGCTATGGCTACACCTTC.

This chain uses TRBV7-8 with TRBJ2-1, with D perhaps TRBD1 (5 bases). The V end lost 5 bases, the J end lost 0 bases, and 14 bases lay between the germline ends. Germline loops: CDR1 SGHVS, CDR2 FQNEAQ. The CDR3 totals 16 residues. The CDR3 loop reads CASSPTRVSSYNEQFF. The CDR3 DNA sequence: TGTGCCAGCAGCCCAACCAGGGTTAGCTCCTACAATGAGCAGTTCTTC. Filled out from reference TRBV7-8 and TRBJ2-1, the complete variable domain reads GAGVSQSPRYKVAKRGQDVALRCDPISGHVSLFWYQQALGQGPEFLTYFQNEAQLDKSGLPSDRFFAERPEGSVSTLKIQRTQQEDSAVYLCASSPTRVSSYNEQFFGPGTRLTVL.

This clone was seen ten or more times. A junction boundary mismatches the germline segment, possibly from a read error. The chain links TRBV20-1 to TRBJ1-5, with TRBD1 matching over 7 bases. Germline-derived CDR1 and CDR2 are DFQATT and SNEGSKA (reference sequence). This CDR3 is 15 amino acids long. CDR3 region: CSSSEGASRNQPQHF. The CDR3, as DNA: TGCAGTTCTAGTGAGGGGGCGAGTCGCAATCAGCCCCAGCATTTT.

The genes are TRBV11-3 and TRBJ2-5, with D possibly being TRBD1 (5 bases). Germline V gene sequence: CDR1 SGHNT, CDR2 YENEEA. The CDR3 consists of 17 residues. The CDR3 region is CGTGPHWSPRGRETQYF. CDR3 in DNA: TGTGGCACGGGCCCCCATTGGTCCCCAAGGGGTCGCGAGACCCAGTACTTC.

The J gene is TRBJ1-1, the V gene TRBV23-1, with a tentative D call TRBD1 (5 bases). TRBV23-1 is an open reading frame whose function is uncertain. V was pared by 8 bases and J by 4 bases, with 14 bases between. This CDR3 region has 13 residues. The CDR3 coding sequence is TGCGCCAGCGATGGGGGGAACACCACTGAAGCTTTCTTT. Amino acids: CASDGGNTTEAFF.

The chain recombines TRBV19 with TRBJ2-2, with 9 bases aligning to TRBD2. V lost 10 bases, J lost 3 bases, and 12 bases stayed unmatched. The germline V gene has CDR1 LNHDA and CDR2 SQIVND (reference sequence). The CDR3 runs to 16 residues. The CDR3 loop is CATTVRGRADTGELFF. The CDR3 DNA reads as TGTGCCACCACGGTACGCGGGAGGGCCGACACCGGGGAGCTGTTTTTT.

This sequence joins TRBV2 and TRBJ2-2; unclear D gene. The CDR3 contains 14 residues. Germline assignment: CDR1 SNHLY and CDR2 FYNNEI. V was cut by 2 bases and J by 1 base, with 5 bases left in between. CDR3 nucleotide sequence: TGTGCCAGCAGTGAACTGAGGAACACCGGGGAGCTGTTTTTT. It yields the protein CASSELRNTGELFF.